This TCR beta chain was recorded in a study of blood T cell repertoires in COVID-19. The table came from immunoSEQ multiplex PCR; TCRdb's copy has only in-frame clones and leaves some out. The table shows about 270,000 clones, with 86% occurring only once. Germline values: CDR1 ENHRY, CDR2 SYGVKD. The germline V and J ends were trimmed by 0 bases and 6 bases, with 14 bases remaining between them. The CDR3 sequence is 16 residues long. V gene TRBV10-3 combines with J gene TRBJ2-2; D may be TRBD2 (5 bases). This clonotype was obtained from a woman of 80 years or more with COVID-19, enrolled during active disease. Input material: peripheral blood. CDR3 coding DNA: TGTGCCATCAGTGAGTCGCCAGAGGGTTCTGCCGGGGAGCTGTTTTTT. The encoded protein is CAISESPEGSAGELFF.